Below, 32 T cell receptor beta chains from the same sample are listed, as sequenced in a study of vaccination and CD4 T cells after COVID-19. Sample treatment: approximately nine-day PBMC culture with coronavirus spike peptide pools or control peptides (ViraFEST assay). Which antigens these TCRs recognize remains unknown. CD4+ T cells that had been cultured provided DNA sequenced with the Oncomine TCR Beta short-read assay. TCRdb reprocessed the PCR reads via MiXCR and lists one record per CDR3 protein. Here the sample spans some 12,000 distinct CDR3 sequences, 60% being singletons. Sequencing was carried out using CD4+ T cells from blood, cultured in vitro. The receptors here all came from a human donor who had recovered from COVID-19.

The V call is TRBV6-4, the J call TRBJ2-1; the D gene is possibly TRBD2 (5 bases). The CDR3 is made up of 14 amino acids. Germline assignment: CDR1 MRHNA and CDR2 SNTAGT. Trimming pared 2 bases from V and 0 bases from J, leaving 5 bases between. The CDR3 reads CASSDGSSYNEQFF. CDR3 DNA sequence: TGTGCCAGCAGTGACGGGAGCTCCTACAATGAGCAGTTCTTC.

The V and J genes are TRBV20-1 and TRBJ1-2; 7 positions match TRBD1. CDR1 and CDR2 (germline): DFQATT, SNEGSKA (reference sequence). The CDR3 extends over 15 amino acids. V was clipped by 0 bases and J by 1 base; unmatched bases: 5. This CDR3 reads CSARDQGGGNYGYTF. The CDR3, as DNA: TGCAGTGCTAGAGACCAGGGGGGGGGTAACTATGGCTACACCTTC.

The chain's CDR3 is CAISPGNQPQHF. The CDR3 nucleotides are TGTGCCATCAGCCCCGGGAATCAGCCCCAGCATTTT. The rearrangement uses TRBV10-3 and TRBJ1-5, with D hard to call. This CDR3 has 12 residues. Germline CDR1 and CDR2: ENHRY and SYGVKD. The V gene lost 6 bases and the J gene lost 4 bases, with 7 bases spanning the gap.

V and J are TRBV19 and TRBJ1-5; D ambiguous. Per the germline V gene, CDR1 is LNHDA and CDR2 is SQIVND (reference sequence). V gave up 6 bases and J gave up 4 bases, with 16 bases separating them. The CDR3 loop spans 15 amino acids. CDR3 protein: CASSPSNLGNQPQHF. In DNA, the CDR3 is TGTGCCAGTAGCCCGAGCAACCTGGGGAATCAGCCCCAGCATTTT.

CDR3 sequence: CSAAGTLDTGELFF. The CDR3 coding sequence is TGCAGTGCGGCCGGGACACTGGACACCGGGGAGCTGTTTTTT. This chain connects TRBV20-1 to TRBJ2-2; maybe TRBD1 (6 bases). The CDR3 is 14 residues long. Germline lookup yields CDR1 DFQATT and CDR2 SNEGSKA (reference sequence). Trimming cost V 6 bases and J 3 bases, with 14 bases left between them.

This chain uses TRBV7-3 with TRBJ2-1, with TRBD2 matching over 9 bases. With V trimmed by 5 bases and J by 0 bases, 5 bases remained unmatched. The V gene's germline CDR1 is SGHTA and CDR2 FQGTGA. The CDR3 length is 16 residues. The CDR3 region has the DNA TGTGCCAGCAGCCAAAGTAGCGGGAGCTCCTACAATGAGCAGTTCTTC. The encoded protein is CASSQSSGSSYNEQFF. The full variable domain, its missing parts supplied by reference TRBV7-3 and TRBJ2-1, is GAGVSQTPSNKVTEKGKYVELRCDPISGHTALYWYRQSLGQGPEFLIYFQGTGAADDSGLPNDRFFAVRPEGSVSTLKIQRTERGDSAVYLCASSQSSGSSYNEQFFGPGTRLTVL.

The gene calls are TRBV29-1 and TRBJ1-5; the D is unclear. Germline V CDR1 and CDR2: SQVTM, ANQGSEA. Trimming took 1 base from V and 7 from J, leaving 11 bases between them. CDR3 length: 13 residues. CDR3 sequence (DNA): TGCAGCGTTGAAGGGTCTCCGGGCCAGCCCCAGCATTTT. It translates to CSVEGSPGQPQHF.

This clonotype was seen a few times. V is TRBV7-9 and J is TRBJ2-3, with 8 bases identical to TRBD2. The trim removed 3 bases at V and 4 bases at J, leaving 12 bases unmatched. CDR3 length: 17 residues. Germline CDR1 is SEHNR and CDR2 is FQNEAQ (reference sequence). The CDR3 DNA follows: TGTGCCAGCAGCTTCCCTCGGGGGGGAGCCTCCCCAGATACGCAGTATTTT. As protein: CASSFPRGGASPDTQYF.

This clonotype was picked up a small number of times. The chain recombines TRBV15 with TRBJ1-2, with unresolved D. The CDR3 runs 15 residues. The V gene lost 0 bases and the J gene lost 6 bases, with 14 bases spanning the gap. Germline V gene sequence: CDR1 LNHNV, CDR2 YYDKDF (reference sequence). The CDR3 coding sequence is TGTGCCACCAGCAGAGATGGCTTAGGGCTTGATGGCTACACCTTC. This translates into CATSRDGLGLDGYTF. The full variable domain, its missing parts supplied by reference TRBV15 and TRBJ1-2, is DAMVIQNPRYQVTQFGKPVTLSCSQTLNHNVMYWYQQKSSQAPKLLFHYYDKDFNNEADTPDNFQSRRPNTSFCFLDIRSPGLGDTAMYLCATSRDGLGLDGYTFGSGTRLTVV.

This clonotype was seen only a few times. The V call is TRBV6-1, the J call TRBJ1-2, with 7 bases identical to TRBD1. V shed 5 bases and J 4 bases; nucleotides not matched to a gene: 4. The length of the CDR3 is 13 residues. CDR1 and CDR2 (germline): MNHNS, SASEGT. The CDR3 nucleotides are TGTGCCAGCAGTCGGGACAGTCCCTATGGCTACACCTTC. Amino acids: CASSRDSPYGYTF.

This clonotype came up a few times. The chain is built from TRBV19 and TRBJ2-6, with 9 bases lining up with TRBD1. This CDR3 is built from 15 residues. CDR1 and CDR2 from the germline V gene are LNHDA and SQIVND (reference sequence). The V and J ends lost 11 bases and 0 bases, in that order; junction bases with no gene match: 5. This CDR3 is CAAGQGSSGANVLTF. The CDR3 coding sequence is TGTGCCGCCGGACAGGGGAGCTCTGGGGCCAACGTCCTGACTTTC.

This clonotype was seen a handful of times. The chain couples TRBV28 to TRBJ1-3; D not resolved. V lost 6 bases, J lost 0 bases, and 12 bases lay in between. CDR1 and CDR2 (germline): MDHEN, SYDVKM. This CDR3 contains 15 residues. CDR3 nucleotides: TGTGCCAGCAGCTTCCAGGAGTCCTCTGGAAACACCATATATTTT. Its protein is CASSFQESSGNTIYF.

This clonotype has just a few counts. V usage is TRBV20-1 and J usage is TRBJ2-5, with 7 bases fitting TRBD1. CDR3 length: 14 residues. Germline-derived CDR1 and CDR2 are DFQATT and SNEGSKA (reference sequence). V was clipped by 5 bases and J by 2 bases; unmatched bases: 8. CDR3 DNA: TGCAGTGCTGCGAGAAGACAGGGTCAAGAGACCCAGTACTTC. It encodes CSAARRQGQETQYF.

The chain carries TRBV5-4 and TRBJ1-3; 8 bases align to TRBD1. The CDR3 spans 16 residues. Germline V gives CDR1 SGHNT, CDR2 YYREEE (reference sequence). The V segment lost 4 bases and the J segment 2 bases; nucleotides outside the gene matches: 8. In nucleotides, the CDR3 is TGTGCCAGCAGCCCTTCCCGGACAGGGACTGGAAACACCATATATTTT. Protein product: CASSPSRTGTGNTIYF.

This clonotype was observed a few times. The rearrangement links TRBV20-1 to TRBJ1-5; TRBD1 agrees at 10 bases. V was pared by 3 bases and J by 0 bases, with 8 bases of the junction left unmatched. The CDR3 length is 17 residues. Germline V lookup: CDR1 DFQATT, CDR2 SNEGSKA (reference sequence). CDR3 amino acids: CSASSGTGVYSNQPQHF. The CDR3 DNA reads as TGCAGTGCTAGTAGTGGGACAGGGGTTTATAGCAATCAGCCCCAGCATTTT.

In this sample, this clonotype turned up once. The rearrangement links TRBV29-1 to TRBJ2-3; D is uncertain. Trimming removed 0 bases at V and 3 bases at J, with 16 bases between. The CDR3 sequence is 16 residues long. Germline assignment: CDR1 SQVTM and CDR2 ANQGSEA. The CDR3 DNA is TGCAGCGTTGAAGATCGGGTCAGGTTGATGACAGATACGCAGTATTTT. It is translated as CSVEDRVRLMTDTQYF.

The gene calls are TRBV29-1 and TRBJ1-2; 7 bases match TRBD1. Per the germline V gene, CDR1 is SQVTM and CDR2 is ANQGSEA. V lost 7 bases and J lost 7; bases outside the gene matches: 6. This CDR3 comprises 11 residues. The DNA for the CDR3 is TGCAGCGCGACGAGGACAGGTGGCTACACCTTC. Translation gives CSATRTGGYTF.

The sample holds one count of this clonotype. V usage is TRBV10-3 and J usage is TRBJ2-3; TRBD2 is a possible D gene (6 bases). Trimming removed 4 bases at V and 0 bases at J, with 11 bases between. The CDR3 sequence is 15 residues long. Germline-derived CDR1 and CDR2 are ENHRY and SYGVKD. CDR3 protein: CAISVALASTDTQYF. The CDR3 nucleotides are TGTGCCATCAGTGTCGCACTAGCTAGCACAGATACGCAGTATTTT.

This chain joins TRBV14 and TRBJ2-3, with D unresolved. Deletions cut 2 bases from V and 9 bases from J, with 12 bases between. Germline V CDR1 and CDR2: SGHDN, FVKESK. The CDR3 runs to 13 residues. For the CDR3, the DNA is TGTGCCAGCAGCCAATACAACGACCAGACGCAGTATTTT. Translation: CASSQYNDQTQYF.

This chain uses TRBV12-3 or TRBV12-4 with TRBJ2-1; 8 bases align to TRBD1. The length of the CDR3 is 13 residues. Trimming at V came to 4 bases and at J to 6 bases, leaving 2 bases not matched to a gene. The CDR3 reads CASSWDRLNEQFF. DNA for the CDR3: TGTGCCAGCAGTTGGGACAGGCTCAATGAGCAGTTCTTC.

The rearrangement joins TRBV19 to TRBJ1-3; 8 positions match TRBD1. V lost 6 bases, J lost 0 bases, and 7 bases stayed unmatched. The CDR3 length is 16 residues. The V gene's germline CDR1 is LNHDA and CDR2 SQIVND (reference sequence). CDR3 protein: CASSRTGLFSGNTIYF. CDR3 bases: TGTGCCAGTAGCAGGACAGGGCTGTTCTCTGGAAACACCATATATTTT. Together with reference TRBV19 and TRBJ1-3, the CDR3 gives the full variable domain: DGGITQSPKYLFRKEGQNVTLSCEQNLNHDAMYWYRQDPGQGLRLIYYSQIVNDFQKGDIAEGYSVSREKKESFPLTVTSAQKNPTAFYLCASSRTGLFSGNTIYFGEGSWLTVV.

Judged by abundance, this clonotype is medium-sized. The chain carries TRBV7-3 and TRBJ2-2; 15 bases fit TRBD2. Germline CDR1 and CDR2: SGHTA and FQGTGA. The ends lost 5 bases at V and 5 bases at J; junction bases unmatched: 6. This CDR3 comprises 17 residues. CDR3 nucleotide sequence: TGTGCCAGCAGCCTCCAAGGACTAGCGGGAGGGACCGGGGAGCTGTTTTTT. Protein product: CASSLQGLAGGTGELFF.

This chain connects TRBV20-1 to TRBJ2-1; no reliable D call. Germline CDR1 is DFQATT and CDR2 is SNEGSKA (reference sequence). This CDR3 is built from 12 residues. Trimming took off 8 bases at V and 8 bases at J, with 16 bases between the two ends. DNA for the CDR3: TGCAGTCTAGAAGTCCCTACAGATGAGCAGTTCTTC. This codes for CSLEVPTDEQFF.

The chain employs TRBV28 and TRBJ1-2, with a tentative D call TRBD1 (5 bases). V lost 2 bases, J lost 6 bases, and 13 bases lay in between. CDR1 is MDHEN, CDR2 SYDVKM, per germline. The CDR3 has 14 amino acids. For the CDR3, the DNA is TGTGCCAGCAGTTTAGGGGCCGGGGGGGATGGCTACACCTTC. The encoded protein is CASSLGAGGDGYTF.

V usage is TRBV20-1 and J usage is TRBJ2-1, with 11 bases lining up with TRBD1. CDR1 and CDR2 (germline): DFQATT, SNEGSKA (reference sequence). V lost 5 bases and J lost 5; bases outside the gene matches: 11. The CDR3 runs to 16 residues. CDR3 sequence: CSAPAPGTGGDNEQFF. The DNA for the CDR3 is TGCAGTGCTCCAGCCCCCGGGACAGGGGGGGACAATGAGCAGTTCTTC.

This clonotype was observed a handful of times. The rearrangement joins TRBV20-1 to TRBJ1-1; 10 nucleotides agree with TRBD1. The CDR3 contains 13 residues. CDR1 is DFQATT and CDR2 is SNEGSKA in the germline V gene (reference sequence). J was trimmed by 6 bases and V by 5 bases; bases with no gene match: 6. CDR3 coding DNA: TGCAGTGCTGCCGGGACAGGGGAAGCTGAAGCTTTCTTT. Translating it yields CSAAGTGEAEAFF.

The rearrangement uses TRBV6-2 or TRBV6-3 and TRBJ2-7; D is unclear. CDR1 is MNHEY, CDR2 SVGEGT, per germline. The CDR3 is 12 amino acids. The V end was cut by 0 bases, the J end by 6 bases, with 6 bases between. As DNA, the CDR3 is TGTGCCAGCAGTTACTCCGTAGGCGAGCAGTACTTC. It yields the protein CASSYSVGEQYF.

Written as DNA, the CDR3 is TGTGCCATCACAGAGAGCTCTGGAAACACCATATATTTT. Its protein is CAITESSGNTIYF. This chain connects TRBV10-3 to TRBJ1-3; D remains ambiguous. The V end was cut by 7 bases, the J end by 0 bases, with 7 bases between. The CDR3 contains 13 residues. Per the germline V gene, CDR1 is ENHRY and CDR2 is SYGVKD.

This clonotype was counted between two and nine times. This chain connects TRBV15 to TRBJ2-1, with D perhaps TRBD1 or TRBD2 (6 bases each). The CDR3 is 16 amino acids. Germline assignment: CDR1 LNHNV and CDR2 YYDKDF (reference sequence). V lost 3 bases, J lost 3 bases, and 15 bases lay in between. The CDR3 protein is CATSREGGGDYNEQFF. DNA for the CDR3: TGTGCCACCAGCAGGGAGGGGGGTGGTGACTACAATGAGCAGTTCTTC.

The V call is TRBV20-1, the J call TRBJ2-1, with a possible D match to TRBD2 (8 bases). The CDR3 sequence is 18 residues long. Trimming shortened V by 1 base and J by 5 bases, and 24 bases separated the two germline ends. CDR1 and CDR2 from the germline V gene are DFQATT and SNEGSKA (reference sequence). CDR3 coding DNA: TGCAGTGCTAGAGTGTCGGGAGGGGGCAAACTGGTCGACAATGAGCAGTTCTTC. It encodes CSARVSGGGKLVDNEQFF.

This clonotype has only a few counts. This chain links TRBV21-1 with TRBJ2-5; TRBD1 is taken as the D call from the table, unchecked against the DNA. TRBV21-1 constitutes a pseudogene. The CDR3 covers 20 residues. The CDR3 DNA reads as TGTGCCAGCAGCAAAGGGGTGGAGGGGATGAGGGGGCCGTACCAAGAGACCCAGTACTTC. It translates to CASSKGVEGMRGPYQETQYF.

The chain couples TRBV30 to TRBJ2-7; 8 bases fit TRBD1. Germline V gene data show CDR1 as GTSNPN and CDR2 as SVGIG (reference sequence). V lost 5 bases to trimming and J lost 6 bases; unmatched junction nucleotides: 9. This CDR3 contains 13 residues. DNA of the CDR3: TGTGCCTGGGGAGGGGACAGGCGAGGCGAGCAGTACTTC. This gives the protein CAWGGDRRGEQYF.